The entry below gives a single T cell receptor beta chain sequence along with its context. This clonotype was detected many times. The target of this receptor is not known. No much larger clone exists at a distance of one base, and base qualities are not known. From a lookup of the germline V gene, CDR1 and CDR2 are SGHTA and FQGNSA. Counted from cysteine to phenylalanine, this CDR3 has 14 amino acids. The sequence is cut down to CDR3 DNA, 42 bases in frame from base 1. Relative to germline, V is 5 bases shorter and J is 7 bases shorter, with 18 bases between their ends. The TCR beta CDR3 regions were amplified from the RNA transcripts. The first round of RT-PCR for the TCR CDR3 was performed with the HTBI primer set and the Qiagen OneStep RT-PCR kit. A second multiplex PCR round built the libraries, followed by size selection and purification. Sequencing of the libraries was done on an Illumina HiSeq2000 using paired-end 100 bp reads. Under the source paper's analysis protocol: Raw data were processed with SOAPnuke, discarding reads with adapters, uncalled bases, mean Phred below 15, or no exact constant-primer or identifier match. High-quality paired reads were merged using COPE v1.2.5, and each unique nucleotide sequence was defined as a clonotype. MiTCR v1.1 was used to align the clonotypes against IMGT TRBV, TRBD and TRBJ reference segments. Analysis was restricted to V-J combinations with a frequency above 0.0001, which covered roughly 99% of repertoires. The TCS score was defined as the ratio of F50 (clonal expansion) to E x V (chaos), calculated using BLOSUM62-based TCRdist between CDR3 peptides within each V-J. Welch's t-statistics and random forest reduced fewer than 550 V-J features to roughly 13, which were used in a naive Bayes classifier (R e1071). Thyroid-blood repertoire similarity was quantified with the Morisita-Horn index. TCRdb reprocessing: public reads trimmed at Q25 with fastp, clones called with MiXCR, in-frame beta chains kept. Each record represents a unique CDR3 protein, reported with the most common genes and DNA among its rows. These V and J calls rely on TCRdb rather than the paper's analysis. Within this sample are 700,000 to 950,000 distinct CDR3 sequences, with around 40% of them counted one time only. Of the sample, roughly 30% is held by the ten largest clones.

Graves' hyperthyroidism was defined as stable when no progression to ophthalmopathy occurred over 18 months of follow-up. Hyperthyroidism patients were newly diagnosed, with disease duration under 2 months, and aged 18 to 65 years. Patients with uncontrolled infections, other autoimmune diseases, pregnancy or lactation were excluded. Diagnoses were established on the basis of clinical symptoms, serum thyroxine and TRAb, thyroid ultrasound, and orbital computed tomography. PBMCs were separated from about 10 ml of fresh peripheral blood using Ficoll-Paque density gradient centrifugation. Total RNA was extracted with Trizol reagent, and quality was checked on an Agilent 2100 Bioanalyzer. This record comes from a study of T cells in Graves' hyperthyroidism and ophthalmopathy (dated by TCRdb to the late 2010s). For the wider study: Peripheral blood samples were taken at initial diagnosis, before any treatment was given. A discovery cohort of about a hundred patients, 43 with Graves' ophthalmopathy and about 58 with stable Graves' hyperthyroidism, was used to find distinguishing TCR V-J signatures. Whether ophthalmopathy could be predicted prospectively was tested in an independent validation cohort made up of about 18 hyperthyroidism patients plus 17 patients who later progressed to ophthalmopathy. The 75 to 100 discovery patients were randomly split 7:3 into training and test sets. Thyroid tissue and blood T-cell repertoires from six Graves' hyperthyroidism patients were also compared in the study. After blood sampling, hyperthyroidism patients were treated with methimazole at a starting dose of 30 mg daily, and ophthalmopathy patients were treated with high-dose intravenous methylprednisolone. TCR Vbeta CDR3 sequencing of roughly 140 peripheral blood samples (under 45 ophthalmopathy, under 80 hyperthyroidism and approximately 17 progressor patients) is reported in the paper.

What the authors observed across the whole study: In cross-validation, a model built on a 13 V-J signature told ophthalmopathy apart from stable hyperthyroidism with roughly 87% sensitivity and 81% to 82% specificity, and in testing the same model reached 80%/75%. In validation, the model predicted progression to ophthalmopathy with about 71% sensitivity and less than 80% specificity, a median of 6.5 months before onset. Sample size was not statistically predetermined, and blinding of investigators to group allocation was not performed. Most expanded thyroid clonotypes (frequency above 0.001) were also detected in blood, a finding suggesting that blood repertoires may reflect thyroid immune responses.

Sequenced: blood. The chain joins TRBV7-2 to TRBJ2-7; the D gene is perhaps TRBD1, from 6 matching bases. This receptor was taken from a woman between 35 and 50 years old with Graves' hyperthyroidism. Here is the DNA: TGTGCCAGCAGCCCGCCTGGGACACTAAAAGAGCAGTACTTC. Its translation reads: CASSPPGTLKEQYF.